The 16 T cell receptor beta chains in this list originate from one sample, sequenced in a study of CD8 T cells in Susac syndrome. Reverse transcription used roughly 0.45 to 1 ug RNA and random hexamers. TCRdb ran MiXCR on the immunoSEQ multiplex PCR reads and lists one entry per CDR3 protein. The table records 120,000 to 150,000 distinct CDR3 sequences, roughly 96% of them present only once. The sequencing sample was made of CD4+ T cells from PBMCs. The receptors originated from a human donor with multiple sclerosis.

The J gene is TRBJ2-3, the V gene TRBV18; no firm D call. Germline V gene data show CDR1 as KGHSH and CDR2 as LQKENI. The CDR3 extends over 13 amino acids. V was shortened by 0 bases and J by 3 bases, with 4 bases between the two germline ends. As DNA, the CDR3 is TGTGCCAGCTCACCACCGGGGACAGATACGCAGTATTTT. This codes for CASSPPGTDTQYF.

This rearrangement joins TRBV9 to TRBJ2-7; D is perhaps TRBD1 (6 bases). The germline V gene has CDR1 SGDLS and CDR2 YYNGEE. The CDR3 loop spans 15 amino acids. V lost 0 bases to trimming and J lost 3 bases, with 13 bases between them. In DNA, the CDR3 is TGTGCCAGCAGCGTAGCAGGGGCTGCAGTCTACGAGCAGTACTTC. Translation: CASSVAGAAVYEQYF.

This clonotype was recorded only once. The chain carries TRBV12-3 or TRBV12-4 and TRBJ2-3; perhaps D is TRBD1 or TRBD2 (5 bases each). Trimming took off 5 bases at V and 1 base at J, with 10 bases between the two ends. The CDR3 is made up of 14 amino acids. CDR3 in DNA: TGTGCCAGCAGTCCGGGACCGCGCACAGATACGCAGTATTTT. This codes for CASSPGPRTDTQYF.

The chain uses TRBV5-1 and TRBJ2-6; 9 bases agree with TRBD1. The CDR3 extends over 18 amino acids. The junction had 6 bases not matched to a gene; V was cut back by 2 bases and J by 0 bases. From germline, CDR1 is SGHRS and CDR2 YFSETQ. In DNA, the CDR3 is TGCGCCAGCAGCTTATGGGGACAGGGAATCTCTGGGGCCAACGTCCTGACTTTC. This translates into CASSLWGQGISGANVLTF.

The rearrangement joins TRBV12-3 or TRBV12-4 to TRBJ2-1, with 11 positions matching TRBD2. V lost 3 bases to trimming and J lost 2 bases; unmatched junction nucleotides: 3. This CDR3 region has 16 residues. CDR3: CASSFGSGRAYNEQFF. For the CDR3, the DNA is TGTGCCAGCAGTTTTGGTAGCGGGAGGGCCTACAATGAGCAGTTCTTC.

The rearrangement joins TRBV9 to TRBJ1-2; the D gene is possibly TRBD1 (5 bases). The CDR3 contains 16 residues. Germline V gene data show CDR1 as SGDLS and CDR2 as YYNGEE. Trimming removed 4 bases at V and 2 bases at J, with 18 bases between. CDR3 region: CASSFRQGAVNYGYTF. CDR3 DNA sequence: TGTGCCAGCAGCTTCCGACAAGGGGCAGTGAACTATGGCTACACCTTC. The whole variable domain, filled in from reference TRBV9 and TRBJ1-2, reads DSGVTQTPKHLITATGQRVTLRCSPRSGDLSVYWYQQSLDQGLQFLIQYYNGEERAKGNILERFSAQQFPDLHSELNLSSLELGDSALYFCASSFRQGAVNYGYTFGSGTRLTVV.

This rearrangement joins TRBV11-1 to TRBJ2-1; tentatively, D is TRBD1 (5 bases). CDR1 is SGHAT, CDR2 FQDESV, per germline (reference sequence). V lost 1 base, J lost 5 bases, and 6 bases lay in between. The CDR3 is 13 residues long. The CDR3 sequence: CASSLGQNNEQFF. The CDR3 DNA reads as TGTGCCAGCAGCTTAGGACAGAACAATGAGCAGTTCTTC.

The chain couples TRBV11-2 to TRBJ2-7; TRBD2 matches 16 bases. Unmatched junction bases numbered 3, after V lost 4 bases and J lost 6 bases. The germline gives CDR1 SGHAT, CDR2 FQNNGV. This CDR3 is built from 15 residues. In DNA form, the CDR3 reads TGTGCCAGCAGCTCGGGACTAGCGGGAGGGAGCGAGCAGTACTTC. Its translation: CASSSGLAGGSEQYF.

The chain recombines TRBV30 with TRBJ1-5, with 9 bases that match TRBD1. This CDR3 spans 14 amino acids. J was trimmed by 6 bases and V by 6 bases; bases with no gene match: 9. Germline V gives CDR1 GTSNPN, CDR2 SVGIG (reference sequence). The CDR3 spells CACTGQGASQPQHF. CDR3 nucleotides: TGTGCCTGTACGGGACAGGGAGCCTCTCAGCCCCAGCATTTT.

This sequence joins TRBV20-1 and TRBJ2-3; 7 nucleotides align to TRBD1. This CDR3 comprises 14 residues. The germline V gene has CDR1 DFQATT and CDR2 SNEGSKA (reference sequence). The junction had 8 bases not matched to a gene; V was cut back by 4 bases and J by 4 bases. CDR3 DNA sequence: TGCAGTGCTAAACGACAGGGTTCCCCAGATACGCAGTATTTT. The encoded protein is CSAKRQGSPDTQYF.

The chain has TRBV20-1 and TRBJ2-5; a possible D gene is TRBD1 (5 bases). CDR1 is DFQATT, CDR2 SNEGSKA, per germline (reference sequence). There are 16 residues in the CDR3. V gave up 0 bases and J gave up 4 bases, with 18 bases separating them. The CDR3 nucleotides read TGCAGTGCTAGAGATCTCGTCAGGGTATTGCGAGAGACCCAGTACTTC. Translating it yields CSARDLVRVLRETQYF.

This clonotype was seen only a few times. The chain has TRBV29-1 and TRBJ2-1; maybe TRBD1 (6 bases). This CDR3 region has 13 residues. Per the germline V gene, CDR1 is SQVTM and CDR2 is ANQGSEA. The V end lost 6 bases, the J end lost 4 bases, and 13 bases lay between the germline ends. Written as DNA, the CDR3 is TGCAGCGTCTCTGAGACAGGTTACAATGAGCAGTTCTTC. Translated: CSVSETGYNEQFF.

The rearrangement joins TRBV11-3 to TRBJ2-2, with TRBD2 matching over 9 bases. The CDR3 is 14 residues long. Per the germline V gene, CDR1 is SGHNT and CDR2 is YENEEA. After removal of 9 bases from V and 1 base from J, the junction contained 3 bases not matched to a gene. CDR3 nucleotide sequence: TGTGCCAGTAGCGGGGGCCTGAACACCGGGGAGCTGTTTTTT. This gives the protein CASSGGLNTGELFF.

The chain joins TRBV29-1 to TRBJ2-7; 7 bases map to TRBD1. The V gene's germline CDR1 is SQVTM and CDR2 ANQGSEA. The CDR3 is 11 residues long. V lost 6 bases to trimming and J lost 3 bases; unmatched junction nucleotides: 2. In DNA, the CDR3 is TGCAGCGTACAGGGGATCTACGAGCAGTACTTC. The encoded protein is CSVQGIYEQYF.

V is TRBV28 and J is TRBJ2-2; D not certain. Germline CDR1 reads MDHEN; CDR2 reads SYDVKM. Trimming shortened V by 8 bases and J by 1 base, and 11 bases separated the two germline ends. This CDR3 is built from 14 residues. The CDR3 nucleotides are TGTGCCAGCCTATTATCCGGGAACACCGGGGAGCTGTTTTTT. Residues: CASLLSGNTGELFF.

Only one count was recorded for this clonotype. This chain uses TRBV30 with TRBJ2-5, with TRBD2 matching 8 bases. The CDR3 has 15 amino acids. Germline V gene data show CDR1 as GTSNPN and CDR2 as SVGIG (reference sequence). The V segment lost 1 base and the J segment 5 bases; nucleotides outside the gene matches: 9. The CDR3, as DNA: TGTGCCTGGAGTGCAACAGCGGGGGTTGGGGAGACCCAGTACTTC. Encoded protein: CAWSATAGVGETQYF.